These 24 T cell receptor beta chains originate from one sample sequenced in a study of T cells in Graves' hyperthyroidism and ophthalmopathy. There were TCR beta CDR3 regions amplified from RNA transcripts. TCR CDR3 underwent first-round RT-PCR with the HTBI primer set. TCRdb reprocessed the multiplex PCR reads via MiXCR and lists one record per CDR3 protein. This sample carries roughly 380,000 distinct CDR3 sequences, about a fifth of them seen once, and the ten largest clones take roughly 3.5%. Input material: blood. All receptors derive from a woman under 30 with Graves' hyperthyroidism.

About this clonotype: This may come from a read error, since a much larger clone is one base off. The V call is TRBV20-1, the J call TRBJ1-2, with D unresolved. The CDR3 runs to 12 residues. The V end lost 4 bases, the J end lost 6 bases, and 12 bases lay between the germline ends. CDR1 is DFQATT, CDR2 SNEGSKA, per germline (reference sequence). The DNA for the CDR3 is TGCAGTGCTACAGACTTAAACGATGGCTACACCTTC. Translation gives CSATDLNDGYTF.

This clonotype has ten or more counts. The rearrangement links TRBV12-3 or TRBV12-4 to TRBJ1-1; D remains ambiguous. The V end lost 3 bases, the J end lost 6 bases, and 8 bases lay between the germline ends. This CDR3 contains 12 residues. The CDR3 sequence is CASSFGRAEAFF. For the CDR3, the DNA is TGTGCCAGCAGTTTTGGGAGGGCTGAAGCTTTCTTT.

This clonotype was picked up many times. This chain links TRBV12-3 or TRBV12-4 with TRBJ2-4, with D possibly TRBD1 on 7 matching bases. The CDR3 contains 19 residues. With 1 base removed from V and 0 bases from J, the gap between germline ends came to 19 bases. The CDR3 region is CASSLGRDRVLTAKNIQYF. The CDR3 DNA follows: TGTGCCAGCAGTTTAGGGCGGGACAGAGTCCTTACAGCCAAAAACATTCAGTACTTC.

This clonotype was observed at least ten times. This chain connects TRBV12-3 or TRBV12-4 to TRBJ1-2, with D possibly TRBD1 on 6 matching bases. Trimming took off 5 bases at V and 6 bases at J, with 13 bases between the two ends. This CDR3 contains 13 residues. In DNA, the CDR3 is TGTGCCAGCAGTCTCACAGGGCGGGATGGCTACACCTTC. This codes for CASSLTGRDGYTF.

Only a few counts were recorded for this clonotype. The chain has TRBV20-1 and TRBJ2-5; 15 bases agree with TRBD2. V dropped 6 bases and J dropped 4; count of bases not matched to a gene: 15. This CDR3 comprises 18 residues. Germline lookup yields CDR1 DFQATT and CDR2 SNEGSKA (reference sequence). The CDR3 nucleotides are TGCAGTGCGATCGTACCGGGACTAGCGGGGGGCCGAAGAGAGACCCAGTACTTC. Its protein is CSAIVPGLAGGRRETQYF.

This clonotype was counted ten times or more. This chain connects TRBV20-1 to TRBJ2-2, with TRBD2 identical over 7 bases. The V gene's germline CDR1 is DFQATT and CDR2 SNEGSKA (reference sequence). J was trimmed by 5 bases and V by 6 bases; bases with no gene match: 6. This CDR3 is 13 amino acids long. In DNA form, the CDR3 reads TGCAGTGCCAGGCATAGCGGGACCGGGGAGCTGTTTTTT. Protein product: CSARHSGTGELFF.

This clonotype was recorded once. The chain has TRBV6-1 and TRBJ2-7, with D tentatively TRBD1 (6 bases). The CDR3 totals 15 residues. V was trimmed by 5 bases and J by 0 bases, leaving 14 bases between them. Germline values: CDR1 MNHNS, CDR2 SASEGT. The CDR3, as DNA: TGTGCCAGCAGTCGCACGACAGGCAGCTCCTACGAGCAGTACTTC. Translation gives CASSRTTGSSYEQYF.

This clonotype was found many times. V is TRBV10-3 and J is TRBJ2-7; D unresolved. This CDR3 is 14 amino acids long. Germline-derived CDR1 and CDR2 are ENHRY and SYGVKD. Between the trimmed V and J ends, which lost 4 bases and 1 base, there was a span of 11 bases. CDR3 coding DNA: TGTGCCATCAGTGTAGAAGACGCTTCCTACGAGCAGTACTTC. It yields the protein CAISVEDASYEQYF.

This clonotype was seen a few times. The genes are TRBV6-1 and TRBJ2-2; maybe TRBD1 (6 bases). CDR1 is MNHNS, CDR2 SASEGT, per germline. The V gene lost 4 bases and the J gene lost 3 bases, with 9 bases spanning the gap. CDR3 length: 14 amino acids. The CDR3 nucleotides are TGTGCCAGCAGTGTAAACAGGGACACCGGGGAGCTGTTTTTT. Translated, it gives CASSVNRDTGELFF.

The rearrangement joins TRBV11-2 to TRBJ2-7, with D possibly being TRBD1 (5 bases). Germline CDR1 and CDR2: SGHAT and FQNNGV. The CDR3 is made up of 15 amino acids. V dropped 1 base and J dropped 3 bases, with 13 bases sitting between them. The CDR3, as DNA: TGTGCCAGCAGCTTAGCAGGGTCTCTTGACTACGAGCAGTACTTC. Amino acids: CASSLAGSLDYEQYF. The variable domain in full, with the rest retrieved from reference TRBV11-2 and TRBJ2-7, is EAGVAQSPRYKIIEKRQSVAFWCNPISGHATLYWYQQILGQGPKLLIQFQNNGVVDDSQLPKDRFSAERLKGVDSTLKIQPAKLEDSAVYLCASSLAGSLDYEQYFGPGTRLTVT.

The CDR3 sequence is CASSLGGLEEHYV. CDR3 nucleotides: TGTGCCAGCAGCTTAGGAGGGTTGGAAGAGCATTACGTC. The V call is TRBV7-2, the J call TRBJ2-7; possibly TRBD2 for D (5 bases). The CDR3 covers 13 residues. Per the germline V gene, CDR1 is SGHTA and CDR2 is FQGNSA.

The gene calls are TRBV4-1 and TRBJ1-2; D unclear. Germline CDR1 and CDR2: MGHRA and YSYEKL. Trimming took off 3 bases at V and 3 bases at J, with 14 bases between the two ends. CDR3 length: 15 amino acids. In DNA form, the CDR3 reads TGCGCCAGCAGCCACGTTGTGAGGGCGGACTATGGCTACACCTTC. It translates to CASSHVVRADYGYTF.

This clonotype was detected ten times or more. This sequence joins TRBV2 and TRBJ1-2; D might be TRBD1 (5 bases). Trimming took 6 bases from V and 7 from J, leaving 18 bases between them. In germline, CDR1 is SNHLY, CDR2 FYNNEI. This CDR3 comprises 14 residues. CDR3 region: CASSGDGGVGGYTF. For the CDR3, the DNA is TGTGCCAGCAGCGGGGACGGAGGGGTAGGTGGCTACACCTTC.

This clonotype appeared many times. The chain uses TRBV12-3 or TRBV12-4 and TRBJ1-2; 7 nucleotides align to TRBD1. J lost 2 bases, V lost 4 bases, and 10 bases had no gene match. The length of the CDR3 is 16 residues. The CDR3 reads CASSSGPTGPNYGYTF. CDR3 DNA: TGTGCCAGCAGTTCGGGCCCGACAGGGCCCAACTATGGCTACACCTTC.

The chain combines TRBV12-3 or TRBV12-4 with TRBJ2-5; tentative D call: TRBD1 (5 bases). CDR3 size: 12 residues. Trimming pared 8 bases from V and 5 bases from J, leaving 12 bases between. CDR3 region: CASYRGQETQYF. CDR3 sequence (DNA): TGTGCCAGCTATAGGGGCCAGGAGACCCAGTACTTC.

This clonotype was observed at least ten times. The chain uses TRBV12-3 or TRBV12-4 and TRBJ2-2; D is ambiguous. This CDR3 comprises 15 residues. The V and J ends lost 2 bases and 0 bases respectively, with 7 bases between them. This chain's CDR3 is CASSLTPANTGELFF. The CDR3 DNA reads TGTGCCAGCAGTTTAACCCCAGCGAACACCGGGGAGCTGTTTTTT.

This clonotype was recorded only once. With a much larger clone just one base away, this may be a read error. Given the absence of the conserved phenylalanine or tryptophan at the CDR3 end, a read error is likely. The V call is TRBV5-1, the J call TRBJ1-1, with 10 bases lining up with TRBD1. The CDR3 is 15 amino acids. Unmatched junction bases numbered 8, after V lost 5 bases and J lost 4 bases. Germline-derived CDR1 and CDR2 are SGHRS and YFSETQ. The CDR3 nucleotides read TGCGCCAGCAGTCGTGGACAGGGGGGTTTCACTGAAGCTTTCGTT. Translation gives CASSRGQGGFTEAFV.

As concerns this clonotype: A clone one base away is much larger, so this may be a read error. The V call is TRBV20-1, the J call TRBJ2-2; the D gene is possibly TRBD2 (7 bases). The CDR3 contains 16 residues. Germline V lookup: CDR1 DFQATT, CDR2 SNEGSKA (reference sequence). DNA for the CDR3: TGCAGTGCTAGAGCGGGGCGGGGGCGTAACACCGGGGAGCTGTGTTTT. Its protein product is CSARAGRGRNTGELCF.

This clonotype was counted ten times or more. The chain couples TRBV2 to TRBJ2-7; D gene uncertain. The germline V gene encodes CDR1 SNHLY and CDR2 FYNNEI. Trimming pared 0 bases from V and 4 bases from J, leaving 10 bases between. The CDR3 has 14 amino acids. The CDR3 reads CASSEAHTSYEQYF. The CDR3 DNA reads TGTGCCAGCAGTGAAGCGCATACCAGTTACGAGCAGTACTTC.

This clonotype has at least ten counts. The chain joins TRBV30 to TRBJ2-5; D unresolved. Germline values: CDR1 GTSNPN, CDR2 SVGIG (reference sequence). The CDR3 is made up of 13 amino acids. V lost 2 bases and J lost 5, with 12 bases in between. CDR3 bases: TGTGCCTGGAGTATTCTCGGAAGGGAGACCCAGTACTTC. Residues: CAWSILGRETQYF.

There are many counts of this clonotype. This rearrangement joins TRBV2 to TRBJ2-7; perhaps D is TRBD1 or TRBD2 (5 bases each). This CDR3 is 12 amino acids long. V lost 7 bases to trimming and J lost 2 bases, with 9 bases between them. CDR1 is SNHLY and CDR2 is FYNNEI in the germline V gene. CDR3 in amino acids: CASTRGAYEQYF. CDR3 DNA: TGTGCCAGCACCAGAGGGGCCTACGAGCAGTACTTC.

This clonotype was seen many times. J is TRBJ1-1 and V is TRBV9; D unresolved. CDR1 is SGDLS, CDR2 YYNGEE, per germline. This CDR3 region has 12 residues. The ends were cut back, 3 bases at V and 2 bases at J, with 5 bases in the middle. The CDR3 loop reads CASSGFNTEAFF. Here the CDR3 DNA reads TGTGCCAGCAGCGGATTTAACACTGAAGCTTTCTTT.

This clonotype came up many times. The rearrangement joins TRBV4-1 to TRBJ2-5, with D possibly TRBD1 on 5 matching bases. The CDR3 totals 14 residues. Trimming stripped 4 bases from V and 9 bases from J, with 18 bases between. Looked up from germline, CDR1 is MGHRA and CDR2 is YSYEKL. CDR3 DNA: TGCGCCAGCAGCCGGACACAGGTCCGATGGGCCCAGTACTTC. Its translation is CASSRTQVRWAQYF.

This clonotype was picked up many times. J is TRBJ1-1 and V is TRBV12-5; 11 bases map to TRBD1. V was clipped by 6 bases and J by 5 bases; unmatched bases: 2. Germline CDR1 and CDR2: LGHNT and FRNRAP. The CDR3 has 13 amino acids. The CDR3 region is CASGRDRGTEAFF. The CDR3 DNA reads as TGTGCTAGTGGCCGGGACAGGGGGACTGAAGCTTTCTTT.